This T cell receptor (beta chain) was identified in a study of vaccination and CD4 T cells after COVID-19. Across the study: The convalescent group had six males, four females, seven Caucasians, two Asians, one multiracial. Post-COVID specimens were obtained a median around 92 days after diagnosis (range 35 to 161).

This sample's treatment: roughly 10-day PBMC culture with coronavirus spike peptide pools or control peptides (ViraFEST assay). Once peptide pools had expanded antigen-specific T cells, ViraFEST sequenced TCRs. Remarks on this clonotype: Its antigen remains unknown.

Researchers used the Oncomine TCR Beta short-read assay to sequence DNA from cultured CD4+ T cells. MiXCR, run by TCRdb on the PCR reads, gives a single entry per CDR3 protein. The sample has around 10,000 distinct CDR3 sequences, roughly 60% seen once. The CDR3 contains 15 residues. Trimming took off 5 bases at V and 4 bases at J, with 15 bases between the two ends. CDR1 and CDR2 (germline): SGHAT, FQNNGV. The J gene is TRBJ2-1, the V gene TRBV11-2; unclear D gene. This TCR came from a human donor who had recovered from COVID-19. Sequenced input: CD4+ T cells from blood, cultured in vitro. CDR3 DNA sequence: TGTGCCAGCAGCGCCCGAATTGAGCCTTACAATGAGCAGTTCTTC. This sequence encodes CASSARIEPYNEQFF. Full variable domain (outside the CDR3, taken from reference TRBV11-2 and TRBJ2-1): EAGVAQSPRYKIIEKRQSVAFWCNPISGHATLYWYQQILGQGPKLLIQFQNNGVVDDSQLPKDRFSAERLKGVDSTLKIQPAKLEDSAVYLCASSARIEPYNEQFFGPGTRLTVL.